Presented here are 10 T cell receptor beta chains from one specimen sequenced in a study of cytomegalovirus exposure and HLA in healthy donors. Primers for the PCR totalled 60 Vbeta and 13 Jbeta. TCRdb keeps only in-frame clones here, not all; method: immunoSEQ multiplex PCR. The table records some 110,000 clones, roughly 68% of them present only once. Sequenced material: PBMCs. The receptor source for this set is a young man in good health and CMV-seropositive.

This clone appeared a few times. This chain connects TRBV25-1 to TRBJ1-1; weak D call: TRBD1 (5 bases). Germline assignment: CDR1 MGHDK and CDR2 SYGVNS. Trimming took 1 base from V and 1 from J, leaving 10 bases between them. This CDR3 contains 15 residues. The CDR3: CASSEFGQGNTEAFF. CDR3 nucleotides: TGTGCCAGCAGTGAATTCGGGCAGGGGAACACTGAAGCTTTCTTT.

The chain recombines TRBV7-9 with TRBJ1-5, with unresolved D. Germline V gene lookup returns CDR1 SEHNR and CDR2 FQNEAQ (reference sequence). The CDR3 length is 15 residues. V was clipped by 1 base and J by 4 bases, with 11 bases between them. The CDR3 DNA follows: TGTGCCAGCAGCTTAGGGCTCCGCACAAATCAGCCCCAGCATTTT. It yields the protein CASSLGLRTNQPQHF.

The chain uses TRBV6-5 and TRBJ2-5; possibly TRBD2 for D (5 bases). Trimming left V 0 bases short and J 0 bases short, with 8 bases between. The CDR3 is made up of 15 amino acids. The germline gives CDR1 MNHEY, CDR2 SVGAGI. The CDR3: CASSYSGIHQETQYF. CDR3 DNA: TGTGCCAGCAGTTACTCCGGGATACACCAAGAGACCCAGTACTTC.

V is TRBV5-1 and J is TRBJ1-4; TRBD1 matches 9 bases. The junction had 12 bases not matched to a gene; V was cut back by 3 bases and J by 6 bases. Germline CDR1 is SGHRS and CDR2 is YFSETQ. CDR3 length: 17 amino acids. CDR3 DNA: TGCGCCAGCAGCTGGGGACAGGGACTTGATGGGGATGAAAAACTGTTTTTT. Residues: CASSWGQGLDGDEKLFF.

This clone was observed a handful of times. The V call is TRBV15, the J call TRBJ1-5, with 10 bases aligning to TRBD1. Per the germline V gene, CDR1 is LNHNV and CDR2 is YYDKDF (reference sequence). The CDR3 runs 15 residues. The V and J ends lost 3 bases and 1 base, in that order; junction bases with no gene match: 0. CDR3 in DNA: TGTGCCACCAGCAGGGACAGGGGGAGCAATCAGCCCCAGCATTTT. This codes for CATSRDRGSNQPQHF.

The genes are TRBV5-6 and TRBJ2-1; weak D call: TRBD1 (5 bases). Germline CDR1 SGHDT, CDR2 YYEEEE. CDR3 length: 16 amino acids. V gave up 4 bases and J gave up 4 bases, with 18 bases separating them. The CDR3 reads CASSLDSGAFYNEQFF. The CDR3 nucleotides read TGTGCCAGCAGCCTAGATTCTGGGGCATTTTACAATGAGCAGTTCTTC.

The chain couples TRBV7-3 to TRBJ2-3; 8 nucleotides line up with TRBD2. The CDR3 has 16 amino acids. J gave up 5 bases and V 1 base, and 8 bases lay outside the gene matches. Germline V CDR1 and CDR2: SGHTA, FQGTGA. In DNA form, the CDR3 reads TGTGCCAGCAGCTTAAGGGCGGGAGGTGTTGGAGATACGCAGTATTTT. This sequence encodes CASSLRAGGVGDTQYF.

This rearrangement joins TRBV19 to TRBJ1-2, with 10 positions matching TRBD1. Per germline, CDR1 LNHDA and CDR2 SQIVND (reference sequence). The CDR3 spans 18 residues. The trim removed 10 bases at V and 2 bases at J, leaving 19 bases unmatched. The CDR3 DNA is TGTGCCACAACGCATCCGGCCGGGACAGGGGACGAAAACTATGGCTACACCTTC. Translated: CATTHPAGTGDENYGYTF. The full variable domain, its missing parts supplied by reference TRBV19 and TRBJ1-2, is DGGITQSPKYLFRKEGQNVTLSCEQNLNHDAMYWYRQDPGQGLRLIYYSQIVNDFQKGDIAEGYSVSREKKESFPLTVTSAQKNPTAFYLCATTHPAGTGDENYGYTFGSGTRLTVV.

The V gene is TRBV11-1, the J gene TRBJ2-2, with a weak D call TRBD1 (6 bases). Germline lookup yields CDR1 SGHAT and CDR2 FQDESV (reference sequence). Trimming pared 5 bases from V and 4 bases from J, leaving 8 bases between. The CDR3 extends over 13 amino acids. The CDR3 reads CASSRQATGELFF. CDR3 nucleotide sequence: TGTGCCAGCAGCAGACAGGCCACCGGGGAGCTGTTTTTT.

J is TRBJ2-7 and V is TRBV14; 9 bases align to TRBD2. Germline V gene sequence: CDR1 SGHDN, CDR2 FVKESK. Trimming removed 4 bases from V and 3 bases from J; junction bases left unmatched: 7. CDR3 length: 15 residues. The DNA for the CDR3 is TGTGCCAGCAGCCCCTGGACTAGCGCACGCTACGAGCAGTACTTC. Protein product: CASSPWTSARYEQYF.